This TCR beta chain comes out of a study of spatial heterogeneity in lung cancer (dated by TCRdb to about 2019). A note on the overall study: The donors were 70 or so patients from the lung TRACERx cohort who had early-stage, untreated non-small cell lung cancer. Follow-up PBMC samples were sequenced whenever available, with the median time to follow-up being two to three years after resection. Beta-chain transcripts were consistently detected in greater numbers than alpha-chain transcripts, which likely reflects a higher abundance of beta-chain transcripts. In the raw uncorrected reads, each unique combination of TCR and UMI appeared on average more than ten times. At surgery, both alpha and beta chains were TCR-sequenced in over 200 tumor regions, approximately 64 matched nontumor lung samples and around 50 PBMC samples. Nonsynonymous mutation counts, determined by whole-exome sequencing of tumor tissue, were related to TCR repertoire features. The study quantitatively compared TCR alpha and beta repertoires across multiple tumor regions, matched nontumor lung and blood in non-small cell lung cancer. General findings and caveats noted by the study authors: Confirming at a functional level the hypothesis that regional TCRs recognize regional mutations was considered to require additional single-cell paired TCR alpha and beta sequencing. Comparisons of baseline and follow-up blood repertoires included only approximately 15 patients. Ubiquitous expanded tumor TCRs were detected in blood more often at tumor resection than at routine follow-up.

The time point label on this specimen signifies: blood at routine non-recurrence follow-up after resection. TCR sequencing used whole RNA extracted from tumor and nontumor lung tissue, or from cryopreserved PBMC samples, without cell sorting. A patient was chosen for TCR sequencing only when enough RNA was available from at least two tumor regions. Library construction relied on 5' RACE. TCRdb lists the instrument as NextSeq 500. To allow correction of PCR and sequencing errors, the TCR library protocol tagged every TCR cDNA molecule with a unique molecular identifier. Under the source paper's analysis protocol: TCR identification, UMI-based error correction and CDR3 extraction were performed with Decombinator tools. Expanded TCRs were defined as those above a frequency of 2 per 1,000, corresponding to the top 1% of the tumor frequency distribution. Rényi diversity was computed with the R vegan package after subsampling each repertoire 100 times to 5,000 TCRs. CDR3 similarity networks were constructed using string-kernel similarity of amino acid triplets, with links drawn between CDR3s whose pairwise similarity was above 0.82. Starting from the raw public reads, TCRdb applied fastp trimming at Q25, assembled clones with MiXCR and retained in-frame beta chains. Every distinct CDR3 protein forms one entry, paired with its most common genes and DNA. The V and J calls and clone size come from TCRdb's table, not from the authors' own analysis. The sample includes 45,000 to 65,000 distinct CDR3 sequences, with less than 9% observed a single time. The top ten hold less than 45% of the sample.

The CDR3 runs 13 amino acids, cysteine and phenylalanine included. Only the CDR3 portion is preserved as DNA: 39 bases, with reading frame beginning at the first base. For CDR1 and CDR2, the germline V gene lists SQVTM and ANQGSEA. Cut back by 6 bases and 1 base, the V and J ends lie 12 bases apart. This clonotype appeared many times. No antigen is known for it. No per-base quality is available; no much larger clone lies one base away. Sequenced material: PBMCs, taken at follow-up. The sequence was collected from a female donor with early-stage non-small cell lung cancer. The chain employs TRBV29-1 and TRBJ2-5; D gene: possibly TRBD2, on 6 matching bases. CDR3 protein: CSVSVGGQETQYF. The DNA sequence reads TGCAGCGTCTCGGTGGGGGGCCAAGAGACCCAGTACTTC. Outside the CDR3, residues come from the reference TRBV29-1 and TRBJ2-5 proteins, so the full variable domain is: SAVISQKPSRDICQRGTSLTIQCQVDSQVTMMFWYRQQPGQSLTLIATANQGSEATYESGFVIDKFPISRPNLTFSTLTVSNMSPEDSSIYLCSVSVGGQETQYFGPGTRLLVL.